This T cell receptor beta chain derives from a study of tumor-infiltrating lymphocytes in primary liver carcinoma. Whole-study context: Samples produced roughly 3.5 to 8 million productive TCRbeta reads, comparable across tissue types.

With a constant-region primer, TCR beta cDNA was made from approximately 510 ng of total RNA. For TCR beta, libraries were produced by three nested multiplex PCR rounds using slightly modified ARM-PCR. TRBV1-TRBV30 forward primers and a C-beta reverse primer were used in the first two PCR rounds, which each ran for around 10 cycles. TCRdb re-called the multiplex PCR reads with MiXCR, one entry per CDR3 protein. This table holds fewer than 85,000 distinct CDR3 sequences, 69% found once. Trimming shortened V by 7 bases and J by 4 bases, and 18 bases separated the two germline ends. The germline gives CDR1 SGHDN, CDR2 FVKESK. The CDR3 runs to 15 residues. Bulk tissue was left unsorted, and RNA and DNA were co-extracted from 20-30 mg of it.

The receptor comes from a man between 40 and 49 years old with primary liver carcinoma and hepatitis B virus infection. The chain uses TRBV14 and TRBJ2-3; D assignment may be TRBD1 or TRBD2 (5 bases each). The sample comprised tumor-adjacent normal liver tissue. Here the CDR3 reads CASINGANVADTQYF. The CDR3 bases are TGTGCCAGCATCAACGGGGCTAACGTGGCAGATACGCAGTATTTT.